This TCR beta chain was documented in a study of cytomegalovirus exposure and HLA in healthy donors. As regards this clone: Antigen unknown.

Primers: 60 Vbeta forward and 13 Jbeta reverse. Clones were read by immunoSEQ multiplex PCR, and TCRdb kept only the in-frame ones, dropping some. Of under 100,000 clones in the sample, 62% are singletons; the top ten hold around 5.5%. CDR1 and CDR2 (germline): MNHNS, SASEGT. The V and J ends lost 7 bases and 10 bases respectively, with 10 bases between them. This CDR3 comprises 10 residues. Whole-study results and caveats: Later, TCR association rates were found to vary by HLA locus, highest for DRB1 and lowest for HLA-C. In vitro checks showed that a few CMV-associated chains really do target CMV antigens.

Sequenced material: PBMCs. The sequence was obtained from a woman between 25 and 40 years old in good health and CMV-seropositive. This sequence joins TRBV6-1 and TRBJ2-5; no clear D gene. CDR3 sequence reads: CASISGDQYF. CDR3 nucleotide sequence: TGTGCCAGCATCTCGGGTGACCAGTACTTC.